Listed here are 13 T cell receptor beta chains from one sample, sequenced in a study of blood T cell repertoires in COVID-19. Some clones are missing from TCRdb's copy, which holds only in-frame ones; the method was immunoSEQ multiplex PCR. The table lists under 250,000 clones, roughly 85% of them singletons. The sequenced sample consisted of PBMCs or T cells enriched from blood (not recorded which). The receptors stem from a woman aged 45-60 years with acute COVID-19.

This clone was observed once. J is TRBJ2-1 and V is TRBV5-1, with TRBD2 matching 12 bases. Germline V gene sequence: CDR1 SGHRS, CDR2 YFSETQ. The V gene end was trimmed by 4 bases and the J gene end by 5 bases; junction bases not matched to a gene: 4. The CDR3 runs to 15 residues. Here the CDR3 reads CASSETSGGNNEQFF. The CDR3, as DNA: TGCGCCAGCAGCGAGACTAGCGGGGGAAACAATGAGCAGTTCTTC.

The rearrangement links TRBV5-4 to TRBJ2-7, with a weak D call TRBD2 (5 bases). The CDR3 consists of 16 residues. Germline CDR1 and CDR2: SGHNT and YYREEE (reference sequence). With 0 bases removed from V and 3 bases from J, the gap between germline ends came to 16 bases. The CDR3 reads CASSLGGSAVIYEQYF. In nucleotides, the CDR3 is TGTGCCAGCAGCTTGGGCGGTTCAGCGGTTATCTACGAGCAGTACTTC.

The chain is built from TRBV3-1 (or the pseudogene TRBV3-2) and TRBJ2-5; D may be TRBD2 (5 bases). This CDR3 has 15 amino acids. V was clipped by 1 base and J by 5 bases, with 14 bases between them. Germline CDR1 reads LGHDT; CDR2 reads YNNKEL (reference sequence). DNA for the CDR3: TGTGCCAGCAGCCAAGGAGGGCGAGGATTTGAGACCCAGTACTTC. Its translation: CASSQGGRGFETQYF.

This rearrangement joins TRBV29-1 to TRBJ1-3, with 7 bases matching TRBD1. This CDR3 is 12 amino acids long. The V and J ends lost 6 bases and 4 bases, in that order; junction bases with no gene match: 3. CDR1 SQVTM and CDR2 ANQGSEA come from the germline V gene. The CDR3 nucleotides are TGCAGCGTACAGGGGAGCGGAAACACCATATATTTT. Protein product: CSVQGSGNTIYF.

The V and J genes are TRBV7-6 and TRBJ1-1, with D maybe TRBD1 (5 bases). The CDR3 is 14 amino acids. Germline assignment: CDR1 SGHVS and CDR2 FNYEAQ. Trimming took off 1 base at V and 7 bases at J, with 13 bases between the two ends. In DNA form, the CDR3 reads TGTGCCAGCAGCTTAGAGCTAGGGGATAATGAAGCTTTCTTT. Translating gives CASSLELGDNEAFF.

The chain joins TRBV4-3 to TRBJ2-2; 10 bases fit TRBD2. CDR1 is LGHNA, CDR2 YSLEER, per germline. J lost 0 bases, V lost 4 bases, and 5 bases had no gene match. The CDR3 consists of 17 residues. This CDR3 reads CASSRLAGAANTGELFF. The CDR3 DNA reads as TGCGCCAGCAGCCGTCTAGCGGGGGCCGCGAACACCGGGGAGCTGTTTTTT.

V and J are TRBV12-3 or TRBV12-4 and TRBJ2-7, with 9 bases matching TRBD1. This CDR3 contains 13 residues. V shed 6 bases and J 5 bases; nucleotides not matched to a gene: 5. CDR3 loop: CASSRRTGDEQYF. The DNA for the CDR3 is TGTGCCAGCAGCCGGCGGACAGGGGACGAGCAGTACTTC.

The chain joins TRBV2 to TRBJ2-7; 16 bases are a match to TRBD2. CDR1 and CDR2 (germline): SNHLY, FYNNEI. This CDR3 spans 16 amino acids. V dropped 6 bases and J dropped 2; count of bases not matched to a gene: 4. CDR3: CASRQGTSGGAYEQYF. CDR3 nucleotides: TGTGCCAGCAGGCAGGGGACTAGCGGGGGGGCCTACGAGCAGTACTTC.

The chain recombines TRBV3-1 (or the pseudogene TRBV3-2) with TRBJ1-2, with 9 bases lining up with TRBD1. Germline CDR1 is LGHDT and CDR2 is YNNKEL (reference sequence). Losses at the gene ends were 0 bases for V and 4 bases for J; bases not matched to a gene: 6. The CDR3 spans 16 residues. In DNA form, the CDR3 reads TGTGCCAGCAGCCAAGATAGACAGGGGGGAAGCTATGGCTACACCTTC. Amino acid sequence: CASSQDRQGGSYGYTF.

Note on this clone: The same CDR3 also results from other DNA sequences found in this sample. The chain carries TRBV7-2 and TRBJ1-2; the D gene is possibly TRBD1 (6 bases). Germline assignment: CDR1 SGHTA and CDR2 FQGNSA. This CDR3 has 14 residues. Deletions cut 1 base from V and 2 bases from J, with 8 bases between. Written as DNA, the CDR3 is TGTGCCAGCAGCTTAGGGCAGGGGAACTATGGCTACACCTTC. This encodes CASSLGQGNYGYTF.

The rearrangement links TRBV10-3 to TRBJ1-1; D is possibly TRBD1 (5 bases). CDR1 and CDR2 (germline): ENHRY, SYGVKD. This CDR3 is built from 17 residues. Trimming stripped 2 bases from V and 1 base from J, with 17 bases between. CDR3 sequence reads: CAISERPGTRGNTEAFF. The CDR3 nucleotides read TGTGCCATCAGTGAGCGCCCCGGGACTAGGGGGAACACTGAAGCTTTCTTT.

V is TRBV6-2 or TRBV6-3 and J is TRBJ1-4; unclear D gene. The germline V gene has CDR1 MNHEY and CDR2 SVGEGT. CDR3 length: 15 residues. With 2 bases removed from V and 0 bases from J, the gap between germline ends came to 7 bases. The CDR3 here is CASSYPGATNEKLFF. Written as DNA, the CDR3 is TGTGCCAGCAGTTACCCCGGTGCAACTAATGAAAAACTGTTTTTT.

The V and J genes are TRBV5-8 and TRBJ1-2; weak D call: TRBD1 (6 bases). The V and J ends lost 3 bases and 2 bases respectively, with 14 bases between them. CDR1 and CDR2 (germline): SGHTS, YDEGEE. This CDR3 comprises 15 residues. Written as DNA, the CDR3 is TGTGCCAGCAGCTGGTCTCAGGGGCGGAACTATGGCTACACCTTC. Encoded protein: CASSWSQGRNYGYTF.